This TCR beta chain was found in a study of T cells after yellow fever vaccination. Findings of the study overall: Some clonotypes were seen in both the CD4 and the CD8 compartments. These made up a small share and likely arose from convergent recombination.

Only a few counts were recorded for this clonotype. Its antigen is not identified. Each CDR3 protein gets one entry after TCRdb re-called the 5' RACE reads with MiXCR. The repertoire consists of 230,000 or so distinct CDR3 sequences, with approximately 6.3% occurring once and the leading ten covering approximately 1.1%. V lost 6 bases to trimming and J lost 4 bases, with 21 bases between them. CDR3 length: 16 residues. The germline CDR1 and CDR2 sequences are MGHDK and SYGVNS. This chain connects TRBV25-1 to TRBJ2-5, with D tentatively TRBD1 (6 bases). Sequencing was performed on CD4+ T cells sorted from PBMCs, taken on the day of the yellow fever booster vaccination. This sequence was found in a man between 25 and 39 years old who received the YFV17D yellow fever vaccine. The CDR3 DNA sequence: TGTGCCAGCAGCAATCCCGCCTCAACAGGGTTAGAGACCCAGTACTTC. Encoded protein: CASSNPASTGLETQYF.